This T cell receptor (beta chain) originates from a study of T cells in narcolepsy. Study-level information: Healthy controls were enrolled alongside patients with narcolepsy type 1 or type 2.

The CDR3 totals 14 residues. Between the trimmed V and J ends, which lost 2 bases and 5 bases, there was a span of 15 bases. Germline V gene sequence: CDR1 SQVTM, CDR2 ANQGSEA. The protocol was immunoSEQ multiplex PCR, while the TCRdb copy is restricted to in-frame clones and leaves out a portion. The sample includes around 30,000 clones, roughly four fifths of them seen just once. The chain joins TRBV29-1 to TRBJ1-2; D is perhaps TRBD1 (5 bases). The sample comprised CD45RA- memory CD4+ T cells from PBMCs. This receptor was obtained from a human donor with narcolepsy. The CDR3 loop is CSVERYTGGYGYTF. CDR3 in DNA: TGCAGCGTTGAAAGGTATACCGGGGGGTATGGCTACACCTTC.